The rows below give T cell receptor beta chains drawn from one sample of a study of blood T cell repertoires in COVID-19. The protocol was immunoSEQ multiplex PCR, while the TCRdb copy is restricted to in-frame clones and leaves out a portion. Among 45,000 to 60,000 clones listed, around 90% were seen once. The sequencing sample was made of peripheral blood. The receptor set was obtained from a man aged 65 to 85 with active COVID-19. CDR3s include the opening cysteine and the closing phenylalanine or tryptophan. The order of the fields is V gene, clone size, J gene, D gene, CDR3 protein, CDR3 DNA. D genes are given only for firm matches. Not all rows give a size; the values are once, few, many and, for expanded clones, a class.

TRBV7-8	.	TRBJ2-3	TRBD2	CASTTVGAGGPRDTQYF	TGTGCCAGCACCACCGTCGGGGCGGGGGGGCCGAGGGATACGCAGTATTTT
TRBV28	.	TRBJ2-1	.	CASSQGGRGNEQFF	TGTGCCAGCAGTCAAGGAGGCCGGGGGAATGAGCAGTTCTTC
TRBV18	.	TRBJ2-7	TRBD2	CASSPQGAGGLEQYF	TGTGCCAGCTCACCACAGGGAGCGGGGGGGCTTGAGCAGTACTTC
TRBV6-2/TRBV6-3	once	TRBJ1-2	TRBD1	CASSKPGQGRYGYTF	TGTGCCAGCAGTAAACCGGGACAGGGACGCTATGGCTACACCTTC
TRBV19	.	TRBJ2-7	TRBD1	CASTPGQGAAYEQYF	TGTGCCAGTACCCCGGGACAGGGGGCGGCCTACGAGCAGTACTTC
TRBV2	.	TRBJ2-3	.	CASSELLLSTDTQYF	TGTGCCAGCAGTGAATTGCTACTTAGCACAGATACGCAGTATTTT
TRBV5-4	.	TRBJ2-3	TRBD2	CASSLKTRGDTTDTQYF	TGTGCCAGCAGCTTGAAGACGCGGGGGGATACCACAGATACGCAGTATTTT
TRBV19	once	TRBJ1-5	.	CASSITAVANQPQHF	TGTGCCAGTAGTATCACGGCGGTGGCGAATCAGCCCCAGCATTTT
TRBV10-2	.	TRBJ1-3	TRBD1	CASSVFGTGTGNTIYF	TGCGCCAGCAGTGTATTCGGGACAGGTACTGGAAACACCATATATTTT
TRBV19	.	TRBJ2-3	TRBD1	CASSMTGTGVYYSTDTQYF	TGTGCCAGTAGTATGACCGGGACAGGGGTATACTACAGCACAGATACGCAGTATTTT
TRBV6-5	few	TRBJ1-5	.	CASYWGHSNQPQHF	TGTGCCAGCTACTGGGGCCATAGCAATCAGCCCCAGCATTTT
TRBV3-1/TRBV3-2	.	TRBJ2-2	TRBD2	CASSQDQLAGSSGELFF	TGTGCCAGCAGCCAAGATCAACTAGCGGGGTCGTCCGGGGAGCTGTTTTTT